The 27 T cell receptor beta chains below all came from one sample that was sequenced in a study of OX40 agonist ivuxolimab in advanced cancers. The protocol was immunoSEQ multiplex PCR, while the TCRdb copy is restricted to in-frame clones and leaves out a portion. The top ten clones hold less than 0.35% of a sample with 77,000 or so clones, about 93% of them seen once. This material consisted of CD4+ or CD8+ T cells sorted from blood, taken in a trial of the OX40 agonist ivuxolimab. The receptors shown here come from an adult with an advanced solid tumor such as melanoma, head and neck, liver or kidney cancer.

The chain uses TRBV5-1 and TRBJ1-6, with TRBD1 as a possible D gene (5 bases). The CDR3 covers 15 residues. Trimming removed 0 bases at V and 6 bases at J, with 10 bases between. Germline V gene data show CDR1 as SGHRS and CDR2 as YFSETQ. CDR3 nucleotides: TGCGCCAGCAGCTTGGCTGGGGGGGGTAATTCACCCCTCCACTTT. Protein: CASSLAGGGNSPLHF.

The rearrangement links TRBV9 to TRBJ1-1; TRBD1 matches 7 bases. The CDR3 is 14 residues long. V lost 4 bases and J lost 1; bases outside the gene matches: 4. The germline gives CDR1 SGDLS, CDR2 YYNGEE. CDR3 loop: CASSLTGRNTEAFF. CDR3 bases: TGTGCCAGCAGCTTGACAGGGAGGAACACTGAAGCTTTCTTT.

This chain connects TRBV30 to TRBJ2-7, with D perhaps matching TRBD1 or TRBD2 (5 bases each). Trimming pared 0 bases from V and 1 base from J, leaving 16 bases between. Germline values: CDR1 GTSNPN, CDR2 SVGIG (reference sequence). CDR3 size: 16 residues. CDR3 coding DNA: TGTGCCTGGAGTGTACGTTGGGGGACGGGATCCTACGAGCAGTACTTC. Protein product: CAWSVRWGTGSYEQYF.

The V and J genes are TRBV12-5 and TRBJ1-3, with no clear D. The CDR3 has 14 amino acids. In germline, CDR1 is LGHNT, CDR2 FRNRAP. The CDR3 DNA reads as TGTGCCAGATCGGACCACTTCTCTGGAAACACCATATATTTT. The encoded protein is CARSDHFSGNTIYF.

This chain links TRBV6-1 with TRBJ1-1; no definite D call. V was trimmed by 6 bases and J by 1 base, leaving 9 bases between them. Germline CDR1 is MNHNS and CDR2 is SASEGT. This CDR3 region has 13 residues. CDR3 protein: CASSLGRNTEAFF. In nucleotides, the CDR3 is TGTGCCAGCAGCCTTGGAAGGAACACTGAAGCTTTCTTT.

Note on this clone: Additional DNA sequences in this sample encode the identical CDR3. V gene TRBV5-1 combines with J gene TRBJ2-7; TRBD2 agrees at 8 bases. V shed 0 bases, J shed 5 bases, and the junction held 4 bases outside the gene matches. The CDR3 contains 14 residues. From germline, CDR1 is SGHRS and CDR2 YFSETQ. The CDR3 here is CASSLGSGGDEQYF. The CDR3 DNA reads TGCGCCAGCAGCTTGGGGTCGGGGGGGGACGAGCAGTACTTC.

This clone was seen more than once but under ten times. The chain joins TRBV4-1 to TRBJ2-2; the match to TRBD1 covers 10 bases. The germline gives CDR1 MGHRA, CDR2 YSYEKL. V was clipped by 8 bases and J by 2 bases; unmatched bases: 8. There are 16 residues in the CDR3. DNA of the CDR3: TGCGCCAGCCGCATCGGACAGGGGGGTAACACCGGGGAGCTGTTTTTT. It translates to CASRIGQGGNTGELFF.

The CDR3, as DNA: TGTGCCAGCAGCTTTGTGCAGGGGGCGGGCGAGCAGTACTTC. This codes for CASSFVQGAGEQYF. The rearrangement links TRBV11-2 to TRBJ2-7; 8 bases fit TRBD1. The CDR3 consists of 14 residues. The germline CDR1 and CDR2 sequences are SGHAT and FQNNGV. V lost 3 bases to trimming and J lost 6 bases; unmatched junction nucleotides: 7.

The chain joins TRBV7-2 to TRBJ1-3; 11 nucleotides align to TRBD1. The CDR3 contains 17 residues. The V segment lost 1 base and the J segment 5 bases; nucleotides outside the gene matches: 7. Germline V gene data show CDR1 as SGHTA and CDR2 as FQGNSA. The CDR3 sequence is CASSLVGTGGFRNTIYF. CDR3 nucleotide sequence: TGTGCCAGCAGCTTAGTAGGGACAGGGGGGTTCAGAAACACCATATATTTT.

The chain is built from TRBV2 and TRBJ2-1; 8 nucleotides match TRBD2. Germline assignment: CDR1 SNHLY and CDR2 FYNNEI. CDR3 length: 14 residues. Germline trimming cut 10 bases from V and 0 bases from J; bases unmatched to any gene: 5. CDR3 DNA sequence: TGTGCCAACGTACTAGCGGCCTCCTACAATGAGCAGTTCTTC. As protein: CANVLAASYNEQFF.

The gene calls are TRBV5-1 and TRBJ2-5; D uncertain. Germline V CDR1 and CDR2: SGHRS, YFSETQ. The CDR3 loop spans 15 amino acids. V lost 0 bases to trimming and J lost 2 bases, with 11 bases between them. DNA of the CDR3: TGCGCCAGCAGCTTGGTTCCGGAGTTTCAAGAGACCCAGTACTTC. Protein product: CASSLVPEFQETQYF.

This clone showed up just a few times. V gene TRBV5-6 combines with J gene TRBJ2-7; D uncertain. CDR1 is SGHDT and CDR2 is YYEEEE in the germline V gene. The V gene lost 0 bases and the J gene lost 6 bases, with 4 bases spanning the gap. The CDR3 totals 11 residues. CDR3 sequence reads: CASSLESEQYF. CDR3 sequence (DNA): TGTGCCAGCAGCTTGGAGTCCGAGCAGTACTTC.

The V and J genes are TRBV4-2 and TRBJ1-1, with no clear D. The V end lost 4 bases, the J end lost 1 base, and 10 bases lay between the germline ends. Germline V gene lookup returns CDR1 LGHNA and CDR2 YNFKEQ. This CDR3 comprises 14 residues. DNA for the CDR3: TGTGCCAGCAGCCTTGGGTGGGAGAACACTGAAGCTTTCTTT. Residues: CASSLGWENTEAFF.

The V and J genes are TRBV30 and TRBJ1-2; 7 positions match TRBD1. The CDR3 has 13 residues. Germline V CDR1 and CDR2: GTSNPN, SVGIG (reference sequence). Losses at the gene ends were 2 bases for V and 7 bases for J; bases not matched to a gene: 7. CDR3 residues: CAWSTRQGGGYTF. The DNA for the CDR3 is TGTGCCTGGAGTACTAGACAGGGCGGTGGCTACACCTTC.

The chain links TRBV5-1 to TRBJ2-3, with D maybe TRBD1 (6 bases). V was pared by 0 bases and J by 6 bases, with 11 bases between. Germline V gene data show CDR1 as SGHRS and CDR2 as YFSETQ. There are 14 residues in the CDR3. The CDR3 loop reads CASSLAQGTDTQYF. CDR3 DNA sequence: TGCGCCAGCAGCTTGGCCCAGGGGACCGATACGCAGTATTTT.

The chain is built from TRBV6-1 and TRBJ2-3; D not certain. The CDR3 length is 13 residues. Germline V gene sequence: CDR1 MNHNS, CDR2 SASEGT. The V end lost 2 bases, the J end lost 5 bases, and 8 bases lay between the germline ends. This CDR3 reads CASSERSLDTQYF. The CDR3 region has the DNA TGTGCCAGCAGTGAACGCAGTCTAGATACGCAGTATTTT.

This clone was observed a single time. The V call is TRBV9, the J call TRBJ2-3; tentatively, D is TRBD1 (7 bases). The CDR3 is 15 amino acids. The germline V gene encodes CDR1 SGDLS and CDR2 YYNGEE. The V end lost 4 bases, the J end lost 4 bases, and 16 bases lay between the germline ends. DNA of the CDR3: TGTGCCAGCAGCAAGACAGGGACTTTCGCAGATACGCAGTATTTT. It is translated as CASSKTGTFADTQYF.

V gene TRBV28 combines with J gene TRBJ2-7; 7 bases map to TRBD1. This CDR3 has 14 amino acids. The germline V gene has CDR1 MDHEN and CDR2 SYDVKM. J was trimmed by 7 bases and V by 5 bases; bases with no gene match: 11. The CDR3 loop reads CASSITVPGGEQYF. The CDR3, as DNA: TGTGCCAGCAGTATAACAGTCCCAGGGGGAGAGCAGTACTTC.

This chain links TRBV12-5 with TRBJ2-3; 7 positions match TRBD1. This CDR3 contains 14 residues. V trimming: 5 bases; J trimming: 3 bases; junction bases outside the gene matches: 5. Germline assignment: CDR1 LGHNT and CDR2 FRNRAP. CDR3 loop: CASGPGQITDTQYF. CDR3 coding DNA: TGTGCTAGTGGTCCGGGACAGATAACAGATACGCAGTATTTT.

A single count supports this clone. The chain uses TRBV2 and TRBJ1-4, with 8 positions matching TRBD1. The J segment lost 0 bases and the V segment lost 5 bases, leaving 8 bases of the junction unmatched. Germline CDR1 is SNHLY and CDR2 is FYNNEI. There are 17 residues in the CDR3. DNA of the CDR3: TGTGCCAGCAGTCGAGGACAGGGTGAACCAACTAATGAAAAACTGTTTTTT. It codes for CASSRGQGEPTNEKLFF.

The chain joins TRBV19 to TRBJ2-1; perhaps TRBD1 as D (6 bases). The CDR3 totals 13 residues. The germline CDR1 and CDR2 sequences are LNHDA and SQIVND (reference sequence). V lost 5 bases, J lost 11 bases, and 16 bases lay in between. The CDR3 loop reads CASSGQLSPKQFF. The CDR3 DNA reads as TGTGCCAGTAGTGGACAGCTTAGTCCGAAGCAGTTCTTC.

The chain has TRBV11-2 and TRBJ1-1; maybe TRBD1 (5 bases). The germline gives CDR1 SGHAT, CDR2 FQNNGV. V was cut by 5 bases and J by 1 base, with 8 bases left in between. The CDR3 spans 13 residues. As DNA, the CDR3 is TGTGCCAGCAGCCCTGGACAGAACACTGAAGCTTTCTTT. Its protein product is CASSPGQNTEAFF. Full variable domain (missing parts from reference TRBV11-2 and TRBJ1-1): EAGVAQSPRYKIIEKRQSVAFWCNPISGHATLYWYQQILGQGPKLLIQFQNNGVVDDSQLPKDRFSAERLKGVDSTLKIQPAKLEDSAVYLCASSPGQNTEAFFGQGTRLTVV.

As to this clone: Distinct nucleotide sequences in the sample also encode this CDR3. The J gene is TRBJ1-1, the V gene TRBV11-3; no reliable D call. V was shortened by 0 bases and J by 1 base, with 3 bases between the two germline ends. Germline V CDR1 and CDR2: SGHNT, YENEEA. The CDR3 is made up of 13 amino acids. CDR3 DNA sequence: TGTGCCAGCAGCTTAGAGAGGAACACTGAAGCTTTCTTT. This gives the protein CASSLERNTEAFF.

The chain links TRBV6-6 to TRBJ1-4; possibly TRBD1 for D (5 bases). Trimming removed 2 bases from V and 5 bases from J, with 6 bases in between. Germline V CDR1 and CDR2: MNHNY, SVGAGI (reference sequence). The CDR3 extends over 13 amino acids. The CDR3, as DNA: TGTGCCAGCAGTTACGGGGGGAATGAAAAACTGTTTTTT. As protein: CASSYGGNEKLFF.

The chain employs TRBV18 and TRBJ2-7; 8 bases are shared with TRBD1. With V trimmed by 2 bases and J by 0 bases, 9 bases remained unmatched. This CDR3 has 17 residues. Looked up from germline, CDR1 is KGHSH and CDR2 is LQKENI. CDR3 coding DNA: TGTGCCAGCTCACCAATGGACAGGGCCTATAGCTCCTACGAGCAGTACTTC. It codes for CASSPMDRAYSSYEQYF.

The CDR3 DNA is TGTGCCAGCAGCCAAGATGTCTTGGCTCGAGAGCAGTACTTC. Its protein is CASSQDVLAREQYF. The rearrangement joins TRBV4-2 to TRBJ2-7; no firm D call. The germline V and J ends were trimmed by 0 bases and 7 bases, with 13 bases remaining between them. Germline CDR1 LGHNA, CDR2 YNFKEQ. This CDR3 region has 14 residues.

CDR3 loop: CASSRDFQGTRETQYF. CDR3 DNA sequence: TGTGCCAGTAGTAGAGACTTTCAGGGGACCAGGGAGACCCAGTACTTC. V usage is TRBV19 and J usage is TRBJ2-5; perhaps TRBD1 as D (6 bases). With 4 bases removed from V and 5 bases from J, the gap between germline ends came to 20 bases. The CDR3 totals 16 residues. Germline V gives CDR1 LNHDA, CDR2 SQIVND (reference sequence). Supplemented by reference TRBV19 and TRBJ2-5, the full variable domain reads DGGITQSPKYLFRKEGQNVTLSCEQNLNHDAMYWYRQDPGQGLRLIYYSQIVNDFQKGDIAEGYSVSREKKESFPLTVTSAQKNPTAFYLCASSRDFQGTRETQYFGPGTRLLVL.